The 10 T cell receptor beta chains below all came from one sample that was sequenced in a study of shared clonotypes between healthy human individuals. Using immunoSEQ multiplex PCR, the repertoire was profiled, and TCRdb retains in-frame clones only, with some absent. This table holds 950,000 to 1,100,000 clones, about 80% found once. The sequenced sample was memory CD4+ T cells sorted from blood. Described subset: CD45RA-negative fraction. The receptor set was obtained from a man in his late teens or twenties in good health.

The count of this clone is one. This sequence joins TRBV18 and TRBJ2-3; no clear D. The CDR3 is 12 amino acids. V shed 3 bases and J shed 9 bases, with 10 bases lying between them. Germline V CDR1 and CDR2: KGHSH, LQKENI. The DNA for the CDR3 is TGTGCCAGCTCACCCGCTAGTCCAACGCAGTATTTT. This sequence encodes CASSPASPTQYF.

V usage is TRBV30 and J usage is TRBJ1-1, with 8 bases fitting TRBD1. After removal of 6 bases from V and 10 bases from J, the junction contained 13 bases not matched to a gene. This CDR3 has 13 amino acids. Germline assignment: CDR1 GTSNPN and CDR2 SVGIG (reference sequence). The CDR3 DNA follows: TGTGCCTGCCCTAAGGACAGGGAATATGGAGCTTTCTTT. The encoded protein is CACPKDREYGAFF.

The chain links TRBV18 to TRBJ2-7; D gene unclear. Germline CDR1 KGHSH, CDR2 LQKENI. V was pared by 2 bases and J by 4 bases, with 18 bases between. This CDR3 has 16 residues. Here the CDR3 DNA reads TGTGCCAGCTCACCAGGATCCACAGTCTCACCTTACGAGCAGTACTTC. As protein: CASSPGSTVSPYEQYF.

The chain links TRBV4-1 to TRBJ2-3, with unresolved D. The CDR3 contains 13 residues. V lost 4 bases and J 6 bases, leaving 11 bases between the germline ends. Germline values: CDR1 MGHRA, CDR2 YSYEKL. The CDR3 region is CASSPTRWDTQYF. Written as DNA, the CDR3 is TGCGCCAGCAGCCCTACAAGGTGGGATACGCAGTATTTT.

The table lists this clone with a few counts. The chain carries TRBV28 and TRBJ1-1; no firm D call. Trimming cost V 3 bases and J 7 bases, with 15 bases left between them. This CDR3 region has 14 residues. The germline V gene encodes CDR1 MDHEN and CDR2 SYDVKM. The CDR3 here is CASSLNSGKVEAFF. The CDR3 coding sequence is TGTGCCAGCAGTTTGAATTCGGGGAAGGTTGAAGCTTTCTTT.

A remark on this clone: The sample contains more than one DNA sequence encoding this CDR3. This chain uses TRBV11-2 with TRBJ1-3, with D perhaps matching TRBD1 (5 bases). Germline CDR1 SGHAT, CDR2 FQNNGV. This CDR3 is 15 amino acids long. Trimming pared 4 bases from V and 0 bases from J, leaving 10 bases between. The CDR3 region has the DNA TGTGCCAGCAGCTCGGGACCAGCCTCTGGAAACACCATATATTTT. Translated, it gives CASSSGPASGNTIYF.

The chain couples TRBV6-1 to TRBJ2-5, with 9 bases matching TRBD1. CDR3 length: 15 residues. V lost 4 bases, J lost 1 base, and 4 bases stayed unmatched. Germline V lookup: CDR1 MNHNS, CDR2 SASEGT. The CDR3 nucleotides are TGTGCCAGCAGTGTACAGGGGGCCGGCCAAGAGACCCAGTACTTC. It yields the protein CASSVQGAGQETQYF.

The chain recombines TRBV9 with TRBJ2-7, with 7 bases fitting TRBD2. V shed 5 bases and J 0 bases; nucleotides not matched to a gene: 8. Germline CDR1 is SGDLS and CDR2 is YYNGEE. The CDR3 totals 15 residues. The CDR3, as DNA: TGTGCCAGCAGTGCAGCGGGAACTATCTCCTACGAGCAGTACTTC. Its translation: CASSAAGTISYEQYF.

This clone was observed once. The V gene is TRBV15, the J gene TRBJ2-4; 8 nucleotides agree with TRBD2. CDR3 length: 20 residues. J lost 0 bases, V lost 1 base, and 14 bases had no gene match. Germline V CDR1 and CDR2: LNHNV, YYDKDF (reference sequence). The DNA for the CDR3 is TGTGCCACCAGCAGAGGATCCCGGCGGGAGGCATCACTAGCCAAAAACATTCAGTACTTC. It translates to CATSRGSRREASLAKNIQYF. The variable domain in full, with the rest retrieved from reference TRBV15 and TRBJ2-4, is DAMVIQNPRYQVTQFGKPVTLSCSQTLNHNVMYWYQQKSSQAPKLLFHYYDKDFNNEADTPDNFQSRRPNTSFCFLDIRSPGLGDTAMYLCATSRGSRREASLAKNIQYFGAGTRLSVL.

This clone has only a few counts. The chain uses TRBV6-6 and TRBJ2-1, with 7 bases lining up with TRBD2. The CDR3 length is 16 residues. Looked up from germline, CDR1 is MNHNY and CDR2 is SVGAGI (reference sequence). V was clipped by 5 bases and J by 0 bases; unmatched bases: 7. In DNA, the CDR3 is TGTGCCAGCAGTAAGACTAGCACTGGCTCCTACAATGAGCAGTTCTTC. Protein sequence: CASSKTSTGSYNEQFF.